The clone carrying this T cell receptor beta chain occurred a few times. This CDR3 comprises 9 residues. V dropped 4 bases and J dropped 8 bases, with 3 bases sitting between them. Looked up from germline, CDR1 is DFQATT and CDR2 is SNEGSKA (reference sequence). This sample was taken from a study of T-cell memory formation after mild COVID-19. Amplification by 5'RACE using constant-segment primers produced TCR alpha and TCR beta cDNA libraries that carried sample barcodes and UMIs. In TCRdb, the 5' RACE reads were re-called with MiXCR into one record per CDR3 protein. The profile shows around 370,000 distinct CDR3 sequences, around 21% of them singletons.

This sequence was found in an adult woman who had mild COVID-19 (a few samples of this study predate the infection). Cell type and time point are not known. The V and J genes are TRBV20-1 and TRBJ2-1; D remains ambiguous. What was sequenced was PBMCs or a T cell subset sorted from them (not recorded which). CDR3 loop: CSAKHEQFF. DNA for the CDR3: TGCAGTGCTAAGCATGAGCAGTTCTTC.